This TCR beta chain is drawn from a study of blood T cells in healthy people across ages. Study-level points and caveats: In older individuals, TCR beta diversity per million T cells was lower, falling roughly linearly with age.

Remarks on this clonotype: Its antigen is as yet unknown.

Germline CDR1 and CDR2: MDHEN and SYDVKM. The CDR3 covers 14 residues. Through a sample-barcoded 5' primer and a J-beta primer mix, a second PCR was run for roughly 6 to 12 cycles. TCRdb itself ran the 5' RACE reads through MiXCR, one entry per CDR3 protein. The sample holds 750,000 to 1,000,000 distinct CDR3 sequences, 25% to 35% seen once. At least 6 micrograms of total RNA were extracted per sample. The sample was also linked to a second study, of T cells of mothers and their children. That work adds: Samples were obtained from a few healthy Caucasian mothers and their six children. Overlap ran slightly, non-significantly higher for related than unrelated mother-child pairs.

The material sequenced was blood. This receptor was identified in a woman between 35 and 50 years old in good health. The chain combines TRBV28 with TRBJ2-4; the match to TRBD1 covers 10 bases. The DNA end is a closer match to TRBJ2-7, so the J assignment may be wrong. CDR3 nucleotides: TGTGCCAGCAACTACTGGGACAGGGGTTACGAGCAGTACTTC. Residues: CASNYWDRGYEQYF.